This TCR beta chain was captured in a study of PD-L1 blockade in urothelial cancer. This CDR3 is built from 16 residues. The germline CDR1 and CDR2 sequences are LNHDA and SQIVND (reference sequence). V shed 3 bases and J shed 7 bases, with 22 bases lying between them. TCRdb's table, derived via immunoSEQ multiplex PCR, lists solely in-frame clones and lacks some. The sample holds tens of thousands of clones, less than 90% seen once. Time point described: pretreatment peripheral blood. The material was PBMCs, obtained around atezolizumab (anti-PD-L1) treatment. The TCR sequence derives from a woman aged 70-85 years with urothelial cancer. The chain recombines TRBV19 with TRBJ2-7, with D hard to call. The CDR3 here is CASSISRVLPYVEQYF. CDR3 coding DNA: TGTGCCAGTAGTATCTCCCGGGTCCTACCCTACGTTGAGCAGTACTTC.